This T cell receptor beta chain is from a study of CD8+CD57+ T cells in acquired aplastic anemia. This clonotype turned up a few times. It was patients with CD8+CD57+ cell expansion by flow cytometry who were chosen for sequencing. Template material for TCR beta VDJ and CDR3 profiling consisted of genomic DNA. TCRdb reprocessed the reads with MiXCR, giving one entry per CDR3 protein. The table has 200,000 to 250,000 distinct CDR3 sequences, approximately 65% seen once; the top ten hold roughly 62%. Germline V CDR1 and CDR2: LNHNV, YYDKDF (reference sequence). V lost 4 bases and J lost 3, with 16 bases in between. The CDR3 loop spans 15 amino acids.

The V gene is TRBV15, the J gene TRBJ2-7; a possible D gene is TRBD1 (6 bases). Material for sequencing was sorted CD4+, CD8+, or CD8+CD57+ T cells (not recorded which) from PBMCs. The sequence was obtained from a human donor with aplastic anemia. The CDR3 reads CATSNHRVNYYEQYF. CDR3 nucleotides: TGTGCCACCAGCAACCACAGGGTCAACTACTACGAGCAGTACTTC.